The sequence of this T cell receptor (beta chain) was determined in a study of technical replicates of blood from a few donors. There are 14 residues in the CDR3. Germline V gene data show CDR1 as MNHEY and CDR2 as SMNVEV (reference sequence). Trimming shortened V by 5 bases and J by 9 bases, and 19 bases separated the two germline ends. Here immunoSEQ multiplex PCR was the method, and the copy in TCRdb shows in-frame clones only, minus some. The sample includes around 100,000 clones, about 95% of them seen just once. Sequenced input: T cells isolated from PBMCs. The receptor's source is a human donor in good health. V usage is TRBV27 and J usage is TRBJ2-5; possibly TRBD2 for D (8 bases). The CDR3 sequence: CASSQTSGQGAQYF. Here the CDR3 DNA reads TGTGCCAGCAGTCAAACTAGCGGCCAGGGGGCCCAGTACTTC.